What follows describes a single TCR beta chain. Unmatched junction bases numbered 0, after V lost 2 bases and J lost 4 bases. Germline CDR1 SEHNR, CDR2 FQNEAQ (reference sequence). This CDR3 comprises 13 residues. The data stem from a study of cytomegalovirus exposure and HLA in healthy donors. Sequenced by immunoSEQ multiplex PCR; TCRdb stores in-frame clones only, minus some. Of about 170,000 clones in the sample, 85% to 90% were seen once. This chain links TRBV7-9 with TRBJ2-5; TRBD2 agrees at 8 bases. This clonotype originated in a woman in her late teens or twenties in good health and CMV-seropositive. Sequenced sample: PBMCs. CDR3 sequence: CASSLLAGETQYF. For the CDR3, the DNA is TGTGCCAGCAGCTTACTAGCGGGAGAGACCCAGTACTTC.